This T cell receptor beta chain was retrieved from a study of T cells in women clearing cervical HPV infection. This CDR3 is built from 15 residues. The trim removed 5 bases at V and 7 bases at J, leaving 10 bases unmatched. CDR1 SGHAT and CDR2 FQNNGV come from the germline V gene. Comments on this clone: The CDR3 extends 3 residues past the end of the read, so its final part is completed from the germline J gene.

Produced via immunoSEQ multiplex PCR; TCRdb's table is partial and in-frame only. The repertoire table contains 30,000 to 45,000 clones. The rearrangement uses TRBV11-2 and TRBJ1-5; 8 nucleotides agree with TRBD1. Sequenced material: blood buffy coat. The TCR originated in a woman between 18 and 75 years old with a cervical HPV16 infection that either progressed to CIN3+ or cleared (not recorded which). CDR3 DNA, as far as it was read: TGTGCCAGCAGCCCCGGACAGGGAGGAGGACAGCCC. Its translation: CASSPGQGGGQP. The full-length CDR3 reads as CASSPGQGGGQPQHF.